These 20 T cell receptor beta chains were sequenced from one sample in a study of control samples from healthy donors and cancer patients. Measured with immunoSEQ multiplex PCR; TCRdb has only the in-frame clones, and not every one. Of under 450,000 clones listed, roughly 90% are singletons. The sequenced material came from PBMCs. The receptor source for this set is a man between 40 and 49 years old with head and neck cancer.

CDR3 sequence reads: CAWSGIYGRADVDTQYF. The DNA for the CDR3 is TGTGCCTGGAGCGGCATTTATGGGAGGGCCGATGTAGATACGCAGTATTTT. V gene TRBV30 combines with J gene TRBJ2-3; 7 bases are a match to TRBD2. The CDR3 is 17 amino acids. The trim removed 3 bases at V and 5 bases at J, leaving 17 bases unmatched. The germline gives CDR1 GTSNPN, CDR2 SVGIG (reference sequence).

V usage is TRBV20-1 and J usage is TRBJ1-2, with D unresolved. The germline gives CDR1 DFQATT, CDR2 SNEGSKA (reference sequence). V lost 2 bases, J lost 8 bases, and 9 bases lay in between. The length of the CDR3 is 11 residues. CDR3 sequence (DNA): TGCAGTGCTAGATCCGGGGAAGGCTACACCTTC. Its translation is CSARSGEGYTF.

The chain recombines TRBV19 with TRBJ2-3; D might be TRBD2 (5 bases). The CDR3 runs 15 residues. Trimming took 6 bases from V and 4 from J, leaving 17 bases between them. The germline gives CDR1 LNHDA, CDR2 SQIVND (reference sequence). Here the CDR3 reads CASREAQTYPDTQYF. The CDR3 DNA is TGTGCCAGTAGGGAGGCTCAGACATATCCAGATACGCAGTATTTT.

This rearrangement joins TRBV18 to TRBJ1-5; 7 nucleotides match TRBD1. V shed 2 bases and J 4 bases; nucleotides not matched to a gene: 11. CDR1 is KGHSH, CDR2 LQKENI, per germline. There are 17 residues in the CDR3. Written as DNA, the CDR3 is TGTGCCAGCTCACCATCATTTGAGGGACAGTCGAATCAGCCCCAGCATTTT. Protein product: CASSPSFEGQSNQPQHF. The entire variable domain, with the rest obtained from reference TRBV18 and TRBJ1-5, is as follows: NAGVMQNPRHLVRRRGQEARLRCSPMKGHSHVYWYRQLPEEGLKFMVYLQKENIIDESGMPKERFSAEFPKEGPSILRIQQVVRGDSAAYFCASSPSFEGQSNQPQHFGDGTRLSIL.

V gene TRBV6-2 or TRBV6-3 combines with J gene TRBJ2-3; 12 bases fit TRBD2. Germline CDR1 reads MNHEY; CDR2 reads SVGEGT. This CDR3 is built from 18 residues. The V and J ends lost 0 bases and 3 bases, in that order; junction bases with no gene match: 7. The CDR3 nucleotides are TGTGCCAGCAGTTACTCCTTGGCCGGGACTAGCGGGACAGATACGCAGTATTTT. Translated, it gives CASSYSLAGTSGTDTQYF.

The chain combines TRBV18 with TRBJ2-7; D possibly corresponds to TRBD2 (5 bases). V was clipped by 0 bases and J by 0 bases, with 9 bases between them. This CDR3 has 15 amino acids. The germline V gene encodes CDR1 KGHSH and CDR2 LQKENI. The CDR3 spells CASSPPGGGSYEQYF. DNA of the CDR3: TGTGCCAGCTCACCACCGGGCGGAGGCTCCTACGAGCAGTACTTC. Filled out from reference TRBV18 and TRBJ2-7, the complete variable domain reads NAGVMQNPRHLVRRRGQEARLRCSPMKGHSHVYWYRQLPEEGLKFMVYLQKENIIDESGMPKERFSAEFPKEGPSILRIQQVVRGDSAAYFCASSPPGGGSYEQYFGPGTRLTVT.

The genes are TRBV19 and TRBJ1-2; D perhaps matches TRBD1 (6 bases). V was shortened by 5 bases and J by 0 bases, with 10 bases between the two germline ends. The CDR3 is 14 amino acids. Germline V gene data show CDR1 as LNHDA and CDR2 as SQIVND (reference sequence). The CDR3: CASSPQGSNYGYTF. The CDR3 nucleotides read TGTGCCAGTAGTCCACAGGGCTCTAACTATGGCTACACCTTC.

This sequence joins TRBV6-6 and TRBJ1-1; D is unclear. The CDR3 spans 13 residues. Germline V lookup: CDR1 MNHNY, CDR2 SVGAGI (reference sequence). CDR3 residues: CAATIGVNTEAFF. As DNA, the CDR3 is TGTGCAGCTACCATAGGAGTAAACACTGAAGCTTTCTTT.

The chain is built from TRBV5-6 and TRBJ2-1; D may correspond to TRBD1 or TRBD2 (6 bases each). The CDR3 sequence is 16 residues long. Germline CDR1 and CDR2: SGHDT and YYEEEE. V was pared by 0 bases and J by 4 bases, with 14 bases between. CDR3 sequence reads: CASSLASGARYNEQFF. Here the CDR3 DNA reads TGTGCCAGCAGCTTGGCGTCGGGGGCCCGGTACAATGAGCAGTTCTTC.

V gene TRBV28 combines with J gene TRBJ2-3; TRBD1 matches 8 bases. J gave up 2 bases and V 5 bases, and 3 bases lay outside the gene matches. The CDR3 is made up of 14 amino acids. From germline, CDR1 is MDHEN and CDR2 SYDVKM. The CDR3 nucleotides are TGTGCCAGCAGTCGACAGGGGCCCACAGATACGCAGTATTTT. Translating it yields CASSRQGPTDTQYF.

The chain has TRBV28 and TRBJ1-2; 7 bases are shared with TRBD1. The V segment lost 2 bases and the J segment 4 bases; nucleotides outside the gene matches: 7. Germline CDR1 MDHEN, CDR2 SYDVKM. The CDR3 consists of 15 residues. The CDR3 region has the DNA TGTGCCAGCAGTTTAGGACAGGAGACCCTCTATGGCTACACCTTC. Protein: CASSLGQETLYGYTF.

V is TRBV19 and J is TRBJ1-3; D unresolved. The CDR3 loop spans 11 amino acids. The V gene's germline CDR1 is LNHDA and CDR2 SQIVND (reference sequence). Trimming stripped 11 bases from V and 2 bases from J, with 7 bases between. CDR3 sequence (DNA): TGTGCCGCGGGGACTGGAAACACCATATATTTT. It encodes CAAGTGNTIYF. The variable domain in full, with the rest retrieved from reference TRBV19 and TRBJ1-3, is DGGITQSPKYLFRKEGQNVTLSCEQNLNHDAMYWYRQDPGQGLRLIYYSQIVNDFQKGDIAEGYSVSREKKESFPLTVTSAQKNPTAFYLCAAGTGNTIYFGEGSWLTVV.

The chain recombines TRBV29-1 with TRBJ2-3, with 10 bases lining up with TRBD1. J gave up 3 bases and V 6 bases, and 9 bases lay outside the gene matches. CDR1 is SQVTM and CDR2 is ANQGSEA in the germline V gene. CDR3 length equals 15 residues. This CDR3 reads CSVLRQGARTDTQYF. CDR3 DNA sequence: TGCAGCGTCCTGCGACAGGGGGCGCGTACAGATACGCAGTATTTT.

The rearrangement uses TRBV7-3 and TRBJ2-2, with D possibly matching TRBD2 (5 bases). CDR1 and CDR2 from the germline V gene are SGHTA and FQGTGA. The CDR3 loop spans 17 amino acids. V lost 4 bases and J lost 4, with 19 bases in between. For the CDR3, the DNA is TGTGCCAGCAGCTCCGTCGAGGGCCTGGGGAGCACCGGGGAGCTGTTTTTT. Its translation: CASSSVEGLGSTGELFF.

The rearrangement joins TRBV5-4 to TRBJ1-3, with D perhaps TRBD1 (6 bases). Trimming removed 0 bases at V and 2 bases at J, with 9 bases between. Germline V CDR1 and CDR2: SGHNT, YYREEE (reference sequence). This CDR3 region has 15 residues. The CDR3 DNA reads TGTGCCAGCAGCTTGGACACAGGGACTGGAAACACCATATATTTT. It translates to CASSLDTGTGNTIYF.

This chain joins TRBV11-3 and TRBJ2-2; possibly TRBD2 for D (5 bases). The V gene's germline CDR1 is SGHNT and CDR2 YENEEA. V was cut by 4 bases and J by 7 bases, with 10 bases left in between. CDR3 size: 13 residues. CDR3 sequence (DNA): TGTGCCAGCAGCTCCTCGGGGTACGGGGAGCTGTTTTTT. Its translation is CASSSSGYGELFF.

J is TRBJ2-2 and V is TRBV28; tentative D call: TRBD1 (5 bases). The V gene lost 3 bases and the J gene lost 3 bases, with 17 bases spanning the gap. Per germline, CDR1 MDHEN and CDR2 SYDVKM. This CDR3 comprises 17 residues. CDR3 coding DNA: TGTGCCAGCAGTTTCTCACAGGAAAACCCTTACACCGGGGAGCTGTTTTTT. It is translated as CASSFSQENPYTGELFF.

Only a few counts were recorded for this clone. The chain joins TRBV28 to TRBJ2-6; perhaps TRBD2 as D (6 bases). The CDR3 sequence is 18 residues long. V was cut by 3 bases and J by 0 bases, with 15 bases left in between. CDR1 MDHEN and CDR2 SYDVKM come from the germline V gene. In DNA, the CDR3 is TGTGCCAGCAGTTTTTTGCGGGACGGTGGCTCTGGGGCCAACGTCCTGACTTTC. Amino acids: CASSFLRDGGSGANVLTF.

Here the CDR3 DNA reads TGTGCCAGCTCACCACCGGGCGGTGGGGCGATTAGCGGAGATACGCAGTATTTT. Protein sequence: CASSPPGGGAISGDTQYF. The rearrangement uses TRBV18 and TRBJ2-3; tentatively, D is TRBD2 (6 bases). This CDR3 is built from 18 residues. V lost 0 bases to trimming and J lost 5 bases, with 21 bases between them. Germline-derived CDR1 and CDR2 are KGHSH and LQKENI.

This rearrangement joins TRBV27 to TRBJ2-1, with D perhaps matching TRBD1 (6 bases). The CDR3 extends over 14 amino acids. Trimming pared 6 bases from V and 9 bases from J, leaving 18 bases between. Germline V gene sequence: CDR1 MNHEY, CDR2 SMNVEV (reference sequence). The CDR3 loop reads CASSLENTGSEQFF. CDR3 DNA: TGTGCCAGCAGCCTAGAAAACACAGGGAGTGAGCAGTTCTTC.